This TCR beta chain is from a study of T-cell reconstitution after alpha-beta-depleted transplantation in children. Unique molecular identifiers featured in how the TCRbeta library was prepared. TCRdb passed the PCR reads through MiXCR, listing each CDR3 protein once. The table has roughly 220,000 distinct CDR3 sequences, around 8.9% seen once. This clonotype was detected many times. The junction had 8 bases not matched to a gene; V was cut back by 1 base and J by 0 bases. The CDR3 has 18 residues. Germline CDR1 MNHNS, CDR2 SASEGT. The starting material was PBMCs from the stem cell graft donor, obtained from the stem cell graft. The V gene is TRBV6-1, the J gene TRBJ1-5; 8 bases agree with TRBD1. The sequence derives from a human donor who donated a stem cell graft to a child with SCID. The CDR3, as DNA: TGTGCCAGCAGTGAAGGTGGCAGGGGGCGCCGTAGCAATCAGCCCCAGCATTTT. This gives the protein CASSEGGRGRRSNQPQHF.